This T cell receptor beta chain stems from a study of early T cells in non-severe SARS-CoV-2 infection. Study-wide context: The authors sequenced bulk RNA from unsorted whole blood, leaving chains unpaired. Study-wide findings and caveats: Anti-spike CD8 responses were favored by VDJdb matching, which missed private and CD4 specificities.

This clonotype was observed a few times. Its antigen is undetermined. Unique molecular identifier tags were affixed to discrete cDNA molecules. One entry per CDR3 protein results from TCRdb running MiXCR on the 5' RACE reads. Here the sample spans more than 65,000 distinct CDR3 sequences, 4% to 6% being singletons. The CDR3 loop spans 19 amino acids. V was trimmed by 5 bases and J by 2 bases, leaving 28 bases between them. Looked up from germline, CDR1 is SGHTA and CDR2 is FQGNSA. The source is an adult who was a healthcare worker with PCR-confirmed SARS-CoV-2 infection or an uninfected control (not recorded which). The donor label of this sample is uncertain. The genes are TRBV7-2 and TRBJ2-7, with D perhaps TRBD1 (6 bases). The sample here was whole blood, taken at baseline. CDR3 nucleotides: TGTGCCAGCAGCGTTCCCGTCGGTTTGGACAGACCAACAACCTACGAGCAGTACTTC. Translating gives CASSVPVGLDRPTTYEQYF.